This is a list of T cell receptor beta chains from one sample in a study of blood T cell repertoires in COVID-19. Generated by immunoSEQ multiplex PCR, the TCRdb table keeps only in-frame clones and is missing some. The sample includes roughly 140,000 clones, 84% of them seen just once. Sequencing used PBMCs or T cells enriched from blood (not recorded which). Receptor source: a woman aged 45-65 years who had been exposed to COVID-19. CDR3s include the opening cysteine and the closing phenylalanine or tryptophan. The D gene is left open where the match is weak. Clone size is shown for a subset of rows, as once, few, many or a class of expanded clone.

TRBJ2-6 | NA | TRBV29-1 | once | TGCAGCGTTCCCTCCGGGAGCTCCTCTGGGGCCAACGTCCTGACTTTC | CSVPSGSSSGANVLTF
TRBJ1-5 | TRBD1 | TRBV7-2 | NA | TGTGCCAGCAGCTCCCGACAGGGCTCCCAGCCCCAGCATTTT | CASSSRQGSQPQHF
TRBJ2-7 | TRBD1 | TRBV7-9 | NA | TGTGCCAGCACCCCCGTCGGACAGGGCAACTACGAGCAGTACTTC | CASTPVGQGNYEQYF
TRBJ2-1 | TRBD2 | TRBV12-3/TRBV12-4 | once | TGTGCCAGCAGTTTTGGACTAGCCTATGAGCAGTTCTTC | CASSFGLAYEQFF
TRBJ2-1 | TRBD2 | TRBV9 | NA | TGTGCCAGCAGCGTAGGCGGGGGGGCCTACAATGAGCAGTTCTTC | CASSVGGGAYNEQFF
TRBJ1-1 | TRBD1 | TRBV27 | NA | TGTGCCAGCAGTGAGTCCGGGACAGGGTTGACTGAAGCTTTCTTT | CASSESGTGLTEAFF
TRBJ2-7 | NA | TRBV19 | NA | TGTGCCAGTAACCCCCGGGGAAATTCCTACGAGCAGTACTTC | CASNPRGNSYEQYF
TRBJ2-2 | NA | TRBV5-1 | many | TGCGCCAGCAGCTTGATAGGGGATGGCACCGGGGAGCTGTTTTTT | CASSLIGDGTGELFF
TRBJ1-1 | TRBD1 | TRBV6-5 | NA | TGTGCCAGCAGGCCCCGGAGGACAGGGGGCACTGAAGCTTTCTTT | CASRPRRTGGTEAFF
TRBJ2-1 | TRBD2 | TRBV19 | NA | TGTGCCAGTACCATTAGCGGGAGGCCCTACAATGAGCAGTTCTTC | CASTISGRPYNEQFF
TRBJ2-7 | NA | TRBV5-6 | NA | TGTGCCAGCAGCTTGGCCACTTCCTACGAGCAGTACTTC | CASSLATSYEQYF
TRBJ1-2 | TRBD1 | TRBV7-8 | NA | TGTGCCAGCAGCTTGGAACAGGGGGCTCATGGCTACACCTTC | CASSLEQGAHGYTF
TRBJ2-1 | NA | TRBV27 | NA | TGTGCCAGCAGTTTAGGCGGTGCCTACAATGAGCAGTTCTTC | CASSLGGAYNEQFF
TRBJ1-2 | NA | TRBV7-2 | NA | TGTGCCAGCAGCTTAGCGGAGCAGGGTGGCGGCTACACCTTC | CASSLAEQGGGYTF
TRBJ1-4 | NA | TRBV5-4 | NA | TGTGCCAGCAGTTGGAGCACAGGGAGGGGGAATGAAAAACTGTTTTTT | CASSWSTGRGNEKLFF
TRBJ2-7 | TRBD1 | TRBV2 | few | TGTGCCAGCAGTGAACGGGACAGGGGTTCCATGTACTTC | CASSERDRGSMYF
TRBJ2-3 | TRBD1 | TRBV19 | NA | TGTGCCAGTAGTGAACAGGGGTTGGCAGATACGCAGTATTTT | CASSEQGLADTQYF
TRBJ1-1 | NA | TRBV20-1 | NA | TGCAGTGCTAGGCGGGTGGGAGAAGCTTTCTTT | CSARRVGEAFF
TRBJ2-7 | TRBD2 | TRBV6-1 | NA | TGTGCCAGCAGTGTGGGACTAGCAGACCCCCCACCCGGTGAGCAGTACTTC | CASSVGLADPPPGEQYF
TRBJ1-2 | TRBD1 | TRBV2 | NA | TGTGCCAGCACCCGAGGGCGGACAGGGGGCCGCTATGGCTACACCTTC | CASTRGRTGGRYGYTF
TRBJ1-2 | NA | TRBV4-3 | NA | TGCGCCAGCAGCCAGGGAGGTGTCGAGAGCTACACCTTC | CASSQGGVESYTF
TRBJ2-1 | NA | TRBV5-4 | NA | TGTGCCAGCAGAGGCCAGGGGACCTACAATGAGCAGTTCTTC | CASRGQGTYNEQFF
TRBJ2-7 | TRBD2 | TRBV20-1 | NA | TGCAGTGCTAGTTCTCCGGCTAGCGGGTCGTCCTACGAGCAGTACTTC | CSASSPASGSSYEQYF
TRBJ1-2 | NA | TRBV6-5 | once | TGTGCCAGCAGTTACACCGGTGAACAGGGTAATGGCTACACCTTC | CASSYTGEQGNGYTF
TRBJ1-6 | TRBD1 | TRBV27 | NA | TGTGCCAGCAGTGCCGACAGGGGTAATTCACCCCTCCACTTT | CASSADRGNSPLHF
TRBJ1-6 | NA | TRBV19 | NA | TGTGCCAGTAGTTCACAGGGAAGCTCCTATAATTCACCCCTCCACTTT | CASSSQGSSYNSPLHF
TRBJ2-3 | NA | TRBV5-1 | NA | TGCGCCAGCAGCTTGGGGGACTCCAAGGTCGGAGATACGCAGTATTTT | CASSLGDSKVGDTQYF
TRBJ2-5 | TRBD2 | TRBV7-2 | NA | TGTGCCAGCAGCTTATCGGGGGGGGGTCAAGAGACCCAGTACTTC | CASSLSGGGQETQYF
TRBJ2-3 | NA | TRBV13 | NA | TGTGCCAGCAGCTTAGGGGAAGACAGGATCACAGATACGCAGTATTTT | CASSLGEDRITDTQYF
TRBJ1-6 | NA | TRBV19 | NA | TGTGCCAGTAGTATAAGCGGCGCGCCCCTCCACTTT | CASSISGAPLHF
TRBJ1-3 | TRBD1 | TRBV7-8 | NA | TGTGCCAGCAGCTTAGGAGGGACAGGGGGAAACACCATATATTTT | CASSLGGTGGNTIYF